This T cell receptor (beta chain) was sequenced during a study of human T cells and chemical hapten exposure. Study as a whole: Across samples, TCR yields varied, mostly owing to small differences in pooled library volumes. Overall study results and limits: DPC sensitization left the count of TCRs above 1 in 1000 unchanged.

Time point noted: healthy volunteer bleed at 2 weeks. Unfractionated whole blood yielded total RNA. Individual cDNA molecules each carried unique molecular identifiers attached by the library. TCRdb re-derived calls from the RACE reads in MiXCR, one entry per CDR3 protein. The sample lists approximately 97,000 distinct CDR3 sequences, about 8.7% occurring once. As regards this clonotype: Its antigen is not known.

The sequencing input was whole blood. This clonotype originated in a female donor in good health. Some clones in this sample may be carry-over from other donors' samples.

CDR3 nucleotides: TGTGCCAGCTCACCATCGGACGGGAATGAAAAACTGTTTTTT. This encodes CASSPSDGNEKLFF. The gene calls are TRBV18 and TRBJ1-4; D uncertain. Germline V CDR1 and CDR2: KGHSH, LQKENI. CDR3 size: 14 residues. Trimming took 2 bases from V and 5 from J, leaving 9 bases between them.